This T cell receptor (beta chain) was captured by sequencing in a study of beta chain features in type 1 diabetes. This clone was seen only a few times. What it recognizes is unknown. Expressed TCRB transcripts were sequenced because the isolated RNA had all been reverse transcribed beforehand. A few million reads, on average, came from each naive, central memory and regulatory T cell sample. Here immunoSEQ multiplex PCR was the method, and the copy in TCRdb shows in-frame clones only, minus some. Found here are hundreds of thousands of clones, 17% of them singletons; the top ten hold about 0.02%. Study-wide results and caveats: Fewer insertions but more deletions were seen at VDJ junctions in type 1 diabetes patients.

In germline, CDR1 is SQVTM, CDR2 ANQGSEA. Trimming removed 2 bases from V and 2 bases from J, with 12 bases in between. The CDR3 totals 14 residues. Sequencing input: naive CD4+ T cells from blood. The chain carries TRBV29-1 and TRBJ2-5; D not certain. The TCR comes from a woman under 30 in good health. The CDR3 bases are TGCAGCGTTGAATCTGTAGGTCAGCAAGAGACCCAGTACTTC. It specifies CSVESVGQQETQYF.